These T cell receptor beta chains were read from a single sample in a study of blood T cell repertoires in COVID-19. Measured with immunoSEQ multiplex PCR; TCRdb has only the in-frame clones, and not every one. Among roughly 74,000 clones listed, around four fifths were seen once. Sequenced: peripheral blood. The receptors shown here come from a man between 65 and 80 years old with acute or convalescent COVID-19. CDR3s include the opening cysteine and the closing phenylalanine or tryptophan. Each record gives: D gene, clone size, V gene, J gene, CDR3 protein, CDR3 DNA. The D gene is left open where the match is weak. Part of the rows lack a size; the others show once, few, many or a class for expanded clones.

>-|-|TRBV19|TRBJ1-6
CASSTTERLNSPLHF
TGTGCCAGTAGTACGACAGAGAGACTTAATTCACCCCTCCACTTT
>-|-|TRBV7-2|TRBJ2-2
CASSLARVDTGELFF
TGTGCCAGCAGCTTAGCCAGGGTCGACACCGGGGAGCTGTTTTTT
>-|-|TRBV7-6|TRBJ2-5
CASSLVAEVGETQYF
TGTGCCAGCAGCTTAGTGGCCGAGGTCGGGGAGACCCAGTACTTC
>-|few|TRBV5-4|TRBJ1-1
CASSLSWANTEAFF
TGTGCCAGCAGCTTGAGTTGGGCGAACACTGAAGCTTTCTTT
>-|-|TRBV5-1|TRBJ2-7
CASSLGGGSTYEQYF
TGCGCCAGCAGCTTGGGAGGGGGATCAACCTACGAGCAGTACTTC
>TRBD1|-|TRBV6-5|TRBJ2-7
CATRGQGANEQYF
TGTGCCACAAGAGGGCAGGGGGCCAACGAGCAGTACTTC
>-|-|TRBV3-1/TRBV3-2|TRBJ1-1
CASSQEWANTEAFF
TGTGCCAGCAGCCAAGAATGGGCGAACACTGAAGCTTTCTTT
>-|-|TRBV18|TRBJ2-1
CASSPSTGGVNEQFF
TGTGCCAGCTCACCATCAACAGGGGGGGTCAATGAGCAGTTCTTC
>-|-|TRBV7-3|TRBJ2-1
CASSPGPPGEQFF
TGTGCCAGCAGCCCCGGGCCCCCAGGGGAGCAGTTCTTC
>-|-|TRBV7-2|TRBJ2-7
CASSLGTEAYEQYF
TGTGCCAGCAGCTTAGGGACAGAAGCCTACGAGCAGTACTTC